Included here is one T cell receptor beta chain sequence, with context. The target antigen is unknown. The data stem from a study of cytomegalovirus exposure and HLA in healthy donors. A multiplex PCR was run with 60 Vbeta primers and 13 Jbeta primers. Per the original data handling: Unique TCR beta chains totaled about 73 million in a later count, with around 10 million of them shared. The protocol was immunoSEQ multiplex PCR, while the TCRdb copy is restricted to in-frame clones and leaves out a portion. V and J calls and clone size are given by that table; D and trimming were obtained from the DNA. Here the sample spans about 99,000 clones, 65% to 80% being singletons. Healthy individuals who donated bone marrow served as the donors. Study-wide points: Later analysis demonstrated an association between a missense DCLRE1C variant and TCR beta V- and J-gene trimming.

The V segment lost 5 bases and the J segment 1 base; nucleotides outside the gene matches: 11. Germline CDR1 reads LNHDA; CDR2 reads SQIVND (reference sequence). CDR3 length equals 17 residues. The sequencing input was PBMCs. The receptor comes from a woman aged 18-35 years in good health and CMV-seropositive. The rearrangement joins TRBV19 to TRBJ2-7, with 10 positions matching TRBD2. Here the CDR3 DNA reads TGTGCCAGTAGTCCAGGGGACGGACTAGCGGTTTCCTACGAGCAGTACTTC. Protein: CASSPGDGLAVSYEQYF.